These 29 T cell receptor beta chains originate from one sample sequenced in a study of tumor T cells in aggressive B-cell lymphoma. Only in-frame clones appear in the TCRdb table, and some are missing; sequencing was by immunoSEQ multiplex PCR. The sample lists approximately 3,000 clones, around 63% occurring once. Material: tumor tissue. Receptor source: an adult with diffuse large B cell lymphoma.

The rearrangement links TRBV4-1 to TRBJ2-7, with TRBD2 matching over 7 bases. Germline V lookup: CDR1 MGHRA, CDR2 YSYEKL. The CDR3 is made up of 16 amino acids. V was clipped by 1 base and J by 5 bases; unmatched bases: 11. The CDR3, as DNA: TGCGCCAGCAGCCAAGTAATCGCGGGAGAAGGTAACGAGCAGTACTTC. Its translation is CASSQVIAGEGNEQYF.

The chain joins TRBV6-1 to TRBJ2-7; 8 nucleotides match TRBD1. With 3 bases clipped from V and 0 bases from J, the junction kept 4 bases outside the gene matches. Germline V gene data show CDR1 as MNHNS and CDR2 as SASEGT. This CDR3 spans 15 amino acids. The CDR3 reads CASSDGQGHSYEQYF. The CDR3 coding sequence is TGTGCCAGCAGTGATGGACAGGGTCACTCCTACGAGCAGTACTTC.

The chain joins TRBV19 to TRBJ2-5, with a possible D match to TRBD1 (5 bases). The CDR3 spans 14 residues. The V end was cut by 3 bases, the J end by 3 bases, with 11 bases between. Germline V gives CDR1 LNHDA, CDR2 SQIVND (reference sequence). This CDR3 is CASSISTGKETQYF. The CDR3 nucleotides read TGTGCCAGTAGTATTAGTACAGGAAAAGAGACCCAGTACTTC.

The V call is TRBV30, the J call TRBJ1-5; D is unresolved. Trimming removed 0 bases from V and 0 bases from J, with 6 bases in between. The germline CDR1 and CDR2 sequences are GTSNPN and SVGIG (reference sequence). The CDR3 is made up of 14 amino acids. CDR3 sequence reads: CAWSVTYSNQPQHF. In DNA form, the CDR3 reads TGTGCCTGGAGTGTAACCTATAGCAATCAGCCCCAGCATTTT.

The chain uses TRBV2 and TRBJ1-5, with D possibly matching TRBD1 (5 bases). Germline assignment: CDR1 SNHLY and CDR2 FYNNEI. V was cut by 4 bases and J by 0 bases, with 13 bases left in between. CDR3 length equals 16 residues. The CDR3 region is CASSAVGGGSNQPQHF. The CDR3 DNA follows: TGTGCCAGCAGTGCGGTGGGGGGAGGTAGCAATCAGCCCCAGCATTTT.

This clone is labeled large. This chain uses TRBV5-8 with TRBJ2-3; 8 nucleotides agree with TRBD2. The CDR3 has 16 amino acids. Germline CDR1 reads SGHTS; CDR2 reads YDEGEE. Germline trimming cut 4 bases from V and 2 bases from J; bases unmatched to any gene: 9. DNA of the CDR3: TGTGCCAGCAGCCGAGGAGAGCGGGAGTACACAGATACGCAGTATTTT. This codes for CASSRGEREYTDTQYF.

In nucleotides, the CDR3 is TGTGCCAGCTCACAATCCGGACTAGCGAGCTCCTACGAGCAGTACTTC. Protein: CASSQSGLASSYEQYF. The gene calls are TRBV18 and TRBJ2-7; 9 bases match TRBD2. The CDR3 loop spans 16 amino acids. Trimming at V came to 4 bases and at J to 0 bases, leaving 7 bases not matched to a gene. CDR1 and CDR2 (germline): KGHSH, LQKENI.

As concerns this clone: Since a much larger clone is just one base distant, this may be a read error. V gene TRBV11-2 combines with J gene TRBJ2-1; weak D call: TRBD1 (6 bases). Looked up from germline, CDR1 is SGHAT and CDR2 is FQNNGV. The germline V and J ends were trimmed by 3 bases and 6 bases, with 12 bases remaining between them. The CDR3 consists of 14 residues. The CDR3 DNA sequence: TGTGCCAGCAGCTTCTCGATAGGGGGCAATGAGCAGTTCTTC. Translated, it gives CASSFSIGGNEQFF.

This chain uses TRBV27 with TRBJ2-7; 12 bases agree with TRBD2. V trimming: 6 bases; J trimming: 4 bases; junction bases outside the gene matches: 4. The CDR3 has 14 amino acids. The V gene's germline CDR1 is MNHEY and CDR2 SMNVEV (reference sequence). The CDR3 sequence: CASRTTSGRYEQYF. As DNA, the CDR3 is TGTGCCAGCAGAACGACTAGCGGGAGATACGAGCAGTACTTC.

The rearrangement joins TRBV9 to TRBJ1-6; D is undetermined. CDR3 length: 16 residues. Germline loops: CDR1 SGDLS, CDR2 YYNGEE. The V end was cut by 4 bases, the J end by 0 bases, with 11 bases between. CDR3 sequence (DNA): TGTGCCAGCAGCCCGCGGGCCAGCTCCTATAATTCACCCCTCCACTTT. Translated: CASSPRASSYNSPLHF.

The chain combines TRBV4-3 with TRBJ1-6; the D gene is possibly TRBD1 (6 bases). Trimming shortened V by 0 bases and J by 16 bases, and 16 bases separated the two germline ends. Germline CDR1 reads LGHNA; CDR2 reads YSLEER. The CDR3 has 14 residues. CDR3 residues: CASSQDHLRGRLHF. CDR3 DNA sequence: TGCGCCAGCAGCCAAGATCATCTCAGGGGCCGTCTCCACTTT.

V gene TRBV11-2 combines with J gene TRBJ1-1; 11 bases fit TRBD1. The ends lost 5 bases at V and 0 bases at J; junction bases unmatched: 14. The V gene's germline CDR1 is SGHAT and CDR2 FQNNGV. The CDR3 runs 19 residues. The chain's CDR3 is CASSLRTGTGGFMNTEAFF. The CDR3 coding sequence is TGTGCCAGCAGCCTACGGACCGGGACAGGGGGTTTTATGAACACTGAAGCTTTCTTT.

CDR3 sequence: CATSIGGTGGTDTQYF. DNA for the CDR3: TGTGCCACCAGCATTGGGGGGACAGGGGGCACAGATACGCAGTATTTT. The chain recombines TRBV15 with TRBJ2-3, with TRBD1 identical over 10 bases. This CDR3 comprises 16 residues. The V segment lost 4 bases and the J segment 1 base; nucleotides outside the gene matches: 5. The V gene's germline CDR1 is LNHNV and CDR2 YYDKDF (reference sequence).

The gene calls are TRBV7-2 and TRBJ2-5; a possible D gene is TRBD1 (6 bases). V was trimmed by 5 bases and J by 6 bases, leaving 13 bases between them. The CDR3 sequence is 13 residues long. In germline, CDR1 is SGHTA, CDR2 FQGNSA. CDR3: CASSPQGRQTQYF. The DNA for the CDR3 is TGTGCCAGCAGCCCTCAGGGGAGACAGACCCAGTACTTC.

This chain connects TRBV7-2 to TRBJ2-3; 10 nucleotides agree with TRBD2. The germline gives CDR1 SGHTA, CDR2 FQGNSA. V shed 5 bases, J shed 5 bases, and the junction held 10 bases outside the gene matches. The CDR3 runs to 16 residues. The CDR3 spells CASSVRLAGVGDTQYF. In DNA form, the CDR3 reads TGTGCCAGCAGCGTTAGGCTAGCGGGAGTCGGAGATACGCAGTATTTT.

The chain joins TRBV6-1 to TRBJ1-2; no firm D call. Per germline, CDR1 MNHNS and CDR2 SASEGT. This CDR3 region has 16 residues. Trimming shortened V by 0 bases and J by 0 bases, and 11 bases separated the two germline ends. CDR3: CASSEASTRPNYGYTF. The DNA for the CDR3 is TGTGCCAGCAGTGAAGCTTCCACACGTCCTAACTATGGCTACACCTTC.

The chain has TRBV13 and TRBJ2-2; D call uncertain. Germline CDR1 PRHDT, CDR2 FYEKMQ (reference sequence). The CDR3 contains 15 residues. V gave up 4 bases and J gave up 0 bases, with 9 bases separating them. CDR3 coding DNA: TGTGCCAGCAGCTCCCTTCTTGCGAACACCGGGGAGCTGTTTTTT. It specifies CASSSLLANTGELFF. The full variable domain, rest sourced from reference TRBV13 and TRBJ2-2, is AAGVIQSPRHLIKEKRETATLKCYPIPRHDTVYWYQQGPGQDPQFLISFYEKMQSDKGSIPDRFSAQQFSDYHSELNMSSLELGDSALYFCASSSLLANTGELFFGEGSRLTVL.

This rearrangement joins TRBV4-3 to TRBJ2-2; the D gene is possibly TRBD2 (5 bases). Germline V gives CDR1 LGHNA, CDR2 YSLEER. CDR3 length: 15 amino acids. V gave up 2 bases and J gave up 6 bases, with 13 bases separating them. The DNA for the CDR3 is TGCGCCAGCAGCCAATCTAATCGGGGTGCCGGGGAGCTGTTTTTT. It specifies CASSQSNRGAGELFF.

The chain has TRBV4-3 and TRBJ1-4; possibly TRBD1 for D (5 bases). There are 14 residues in the CDR3. The V end was cut by 0 bases, the J end by 4 bases, with 6 bases between. Germline CDR1 and CDR2: LGHNA and YSLEER. The DNA for the CDR3 is TGCGCCAGCAGCCAAGATCAGGGTAATGAAAAACTGTTTTTT. Protein sequence: CASSQDQGNEKLFF.

The chain recombines TRBV2 with TRBJ2-1; 16 bases fit TRBD2. The CDR3 runs to 17 residues. Trimming at V came to 6 bases and at J to 2 bases, leaving 4 bases not matched to a gene. Germline-derived CDR1 and CDR2 are SNHLY and FYNNEI. CDR3 coding DNA: TGTGCCAGCAGCCCGGGACTAGCGGGAGGGCCCTACAATGAGCAGTTCTTC. This translates into CASSPGLAGGPYNEQFF.

In this sample, this clone turned up a few times. V is TRBV29-1 and J is TRBJ1-1; the D is unclear. Looked up from germline, CDR1 is SQVTM and CDR2 is ANQGSEA. With 5 bases removed from V and 1 base from J, the gap between germline ends came to 5 bases. This CDR3 has 11 amino acids. The CDR3 reads CSVRRNTEAFF. The CDR3 DNA reads as TGCAGCGTTCGGAGGAACACTGAAGCTTTCTTT. The whole variable domain, filled in from reference TRBV29-1 and TRBJ1-1, reads SAVISQKPSRDICQRGTSLTIQCQVDSQVTMMFWYRQQPGQSLTLIATANQGSEATYESGFVIDKFPISRPNLTFSTLTVSNMSPEDSSIYLCSVRRNTEAFFGQGTRLTVV.

The sample holds a few counts of this clone. The gene calls are TRBV7-2 and TRBJ2-1; unclear D gene. Trimming pared 2 bases from V and 4 bases from J, leaving 9 bases between. Germline V gene data show CDR1 as SGHTA and CDR2 as FQGNSA. The CDR3 length is 14 residues. CDR3 in amino acids: CASSLNARYNEQFF. CDR3 DNA: TGTGCCAGCAGCTTAAATGCCAGATACAATGAGCAGTTCTTC.

Turning to this clone: This sample includes further DNA sequences coding for the same CDR3. V gene TRBV6-4 combines with J gene TRBJ2-1, with 13 nucleotides matching TRBD2. V lost 3 bases and J lost 9; bases outside the gene matches: 8. Per the germline V gene, CDR1 is MRHNA and CDR2 is SNTAGT. The CDR3 loop spans 16 amino acids. DNA for the CDR3: TGTGCCAGCAGTGAACAAACTAGCGGGAGGGGGGGTGAGCAGTTCTTC. It specifies CASSEQTSGRGGEQFF.

The V and J genes are TRBV29-1 and TRBJ2-1, with a possible D match to TRBD1 (6 bases). Germline lookup yields CDR1 SQVTM and CDR2 ANQGSEA. The CDR3 consists of 12 residues. CDR3 in DNA: TGCAGTAGCACAGGGAACTACAATGAGCAGTTCTTC. Its translation: CSSTGNYNEQFF.

The chain has TRBV29-1 and TRBJ2-1; 8 nucleotides align to TRBD2. The V gene end was trimmed by 7 bases and the J gene end by 6 bases; junction bases not matched to a gene: 2. The CDR3 length is 11 residues. Germline CDR1 is SQVTM and CDR2 is ANQGSEA. The CDR3 sequence: CSGAGANEQFF. The CDR3 DNA is TGCAGCGGAGCGGGAGCCAATGAGCAGTTCTTC.

This chain links TRBV6-5 with TRBJ2-3; no reliable D call. This CDR3 has 14 amino acids. CDR1 is MNHEY, CDR2 SVGAGI, per germline. The V end was cut by 5 bases, the J end by 2 bases, with 11 bases between. CDR3 in DNA: TGTGCCAGCAGTGAAAGAGTTCTCACAGATACGCAGTATTTT. This sequence encodes CASSERVLTDTQYF.

This rearrangement joins TRBV7-2 to TRBJ2-2; D perhaps matches TRBD2 (6 bases). V was trimmed by 0 bases and J by 2 bases, leaving 10 bases between them. Germline lookup yields CDR1 SGHTA and CDR2 FQGNSA. The CDR3 contains 16 residues. Here the CDR3 DNA reads TGTGCCAGCAGCTTAGCCCCGGGACTTAACACCGGGGAGCTGTTTTTT. It translates to CASSLAPGLNTGELFF.

This clone came up once. V is TRBV1 and J is TRBJ2-7; the table assigns TRBD2, which was not confirmed against the DNA. TRBV1 is shown as a pseudogene. CDR3 length: 11 residues. As DNA, the CDR3 is TGCACCAGCAGCCAGGAGCCCGTCGTCCACTTC. Translating gives CTSSQEPVVHF.

The chain is built from TRBV10-2 and TRBJ2-1; 10 bases line up with TRBD2. This CDR3 comprises 15 residues. V lost 2 bases, J lost 7 bases, and 5 bases stayed unmatched. The V gene's germline CDR1 is WSHSY and CDR2 SAAADI. CDR3 bases: TGCGCCAGCAGTGAGCTGCTAGCGGGAGTGAATGAGCAGTTCTTC. Translated, it gives CASSELLAGVNEQFF.